Shown below are 5 T cell receptor beta chains from a single sample sequenced in a study of CD8 T cells in Susac syndrome. RNA amounts of about 0.5 to 1 ug underwent reverse transcription with random hexamers. Each CDR3 protein gets one entry after TCRdb re-called the immunoSEQ multiplex PCR reads with MiXCR. There are about 300,000 distinct CDR3 sequences in the sample; around 91% occur only once, and around 0.2% lies in the top ten. The specimen sequenced was CD8+ T cells from PBMCs. The receptors here all came from a human donor with multiple sclerosis.

The rearrangement links TRBV12-3 or TRBV12-4 to TRBJ2-7; D is possibly TRBD2 (5 bases). The CDR3 totals 13 residues. Trimming left V 2 bases short and J 6 bases short, with 11 bases between. CDR3 nucleotide sequence: TGTGCCAGCAGTTTACCCGGGAATGGCGAGCAGTACTTC. Translating it yields CASSLPGNGEQYF.

The chain employs TRBV7-9 and TRBJ1-1, with 9 bases lining up with TRBD1. CDR3 length: 18 residues. Trimming at V came to 5 bases and at J to 0 bases, leaving 13 bases not matched to a gene. In germline, CDR1 is SEHNR, CDR2 FQNEAQ (reference sequence). This CDR3 is CASSTTITGGKMNTEAFF. DNA of the CDR3: TGTGCCAGCAGCACCACCATAACAGGGGGCAAGATGAACACTGAAGCTTTCTTT.

In nucleotides, the CDR3 is TGTGCCAGCAGCACCGGGACCTACGGGTATGGCTACACCTTC. Amino acid sequence: CASSTGTYGYGYTF. V and J are TRBV12-3 or TRBV12-4 and TRBJ1-2; weak D call: TRBD1 (5 bases). Trimming took 6 bases from V and 5 from J, leaving 16 bases between them. This CDR3 has 14 amino acids.

V and J are TRBV29-1 and TRBJ2-5; no reliable D call. The CDR3 sequence is 10 residues long. Germline values: CDR1 SQVTM, CDR2 ANQGSEA. Trimming cost V 6 bases and J 7 bases, with 9 bases left between them. The CDR3 DNA follows: TGCAGCGTGGTAGGGTTGACCCAGTACTTC. Encoded protein: CSVVGLTQYF.

This chain connects TRBV12-3 or TRBV12-4 to TRBJ2-3; D may be TRBD1 or TRBD2 (6 bases each). Between the trimmed V and J ends, which lost 11 bases and 7 bases, there was a span of 22 bases. The CDR3 consists of 14 residues. CDR3 coding DNA: TGTGCCTCCCGGGGGCGGGATCCCCCATATACGCAGTATTTT. It specifies CASRGRDPPYTQYF.